The 29 T cell receptor beta chains reported below all come from one sample, sequenced in a study of cytomegalovirus exposure and HLA in healthy donors. The PCR used 60 Vbeta and 13 Jbeta primers. The table came from immunoSEQ multiplex PCR; TCRdb's copy has only in-frame clones and leaves some out. The table includes 150,000 to 200,000 clones, 75% to 85% detected once. Sequencing used PBMCs. The receptors here all came from a man younger than 30 in good health and CMV-seronegative.

CDR3 DNA sequence: TGTGCCAGTAGTGACTCGAGGGAGGATACGCAGTATTTT. Its translation: CASSDSREDTQYF. The rearrangement uses TRBV19 and TRBJ2-3, with a tentative D call TRBD2 (5 bases). Germline loops: CDR1 LNHDA, CDR2 SQIVND (reference sequence). Trimming pared 5 bases from V and 6 bases from J, leaving 12 bases between. The CDR3 loop spans 13 amino acids.

The V gene is TRBV6-6, the J gene TRBJ2-5, with D maybe TRBD1 (6 bases). The end of the DNA is better explained by TRBJ2-7, so the J call may be wrong. The CDR3 loop spans 15 amino acids. The germline V gene encodes CDR1 MNHNY and CDR2 SVGAGI (reference sequence). The CDR3 region is CASSYSTGPSYEQYF. For the CDR3, the DNA is TGTGCCAGCAGTTACTCTACAGGGCCTTCCTACGAGCAGTACTTC.

The chain carries TRBV30 and TRBJ2-1; D is undetermined. The CDR3 length is 11 residues. Trimming removed 0 bases from V and 7 bases from J, with 4 bases in between. Germline V lookup: CDR1 GTSNPN, CDR2 SVGIG (reference sequence). The CDR3 sequence: CAWSVLNEQFF. CDR3 in DNA: TGTGCCTGGAGTGTACTAAATGAGCAGTTCTTC.

Points on this clone: One junction end disagrees with the germline gene, perhaps due to a read error. The genes are TRBV13 and TRBJ2-3; 9 bases are shared with TRBD2. Looked up from germline, CDR1 is PRHDT and CDR2 is FYEKMQ (reference sequence). The length of the CDR3 is 17 residues. CDR3 nucleotide sequence: TGTGCCAGCAGCCTAGGGACTACGCTAGCGGGGATGGATACGCAGTATTTT. This translates into CASSLGTTLAGMDTQYF.

This rearrangement joins TRBV6-5 to TRBJ2-5, with 11 nucleotides matching TRBD1. The V segment lost 3 bases and the J segment 7 bases; nucleotides outside the gene matches: 10. This CDR3 contains 16 residues. CDR1 and CDR2 from the germline V gene are MNHEY and SVGAGI. In DNA, the CDR3 is TGTGCCAGCAGTTATCCCCGGACAGGGGGCGGAGGGACCCAGTACTTC. This encodes CASSYPRTGGGGTQYF.

This rearrangement joins TRBV19 to TRBJ2-1; D gene ambiguous. CDR1 is LNHDA and CDR2 is SQIVND in the germline V gene (reference sequence). With 4 bases removed from V and 7 bases from J, the gap between germline ends came to 5 bases. The CDR3 contains 11 residues. The CDR3 here is CASSKENEQFF. CDR3 in DNA: TGTGCCAGTAGTAAGGAGAATGAGCAGTTCTTC. Filled out from reference TRBV19 and TRBJ2-1, the complete variable domain reads DGGITQSPKYLFRKEGQNVTLSCEQNLNHDAMYWYRQDPGQGLRLIYYSQIVNDFQKGDIAEGYSVSREKKESFPLTVTSAQKNPTAFYLCASSKENEQFFGPGTRLTVL.

V and J are TRBV29-1 and TRBJ2-1; D remains unclear. The CDR3 runs 11 residues. V gave up 6 bases and J gave up 6 bases, with 9 bases separating them. CDR1 and CDR2 from the germline V gene are SQVTM and ANQGSEA. CDR3 in DNA: TGCAGCGTCGCACATACCAATGAGCAGTTCTTC. This codes for CSVAHTNEQFF.

V is TRBV4-3 and J is TRBJ1-6; 7 bases line up with TRBD1. This CDR3 region has 15 residues. Trimming at V came to 0 bases and at J to 9 bases, leaving 5 bases not matched to a gene. CDR1 LGHNA and CDR2 YSLEER come from the germline V gene. The CDR3 loop reads CASSQDRDSSSPLHF. The CDR3 nucleotides are TGCGCCAGCAGCCAAGACCGGGACAGCTCTTCACCCCTCCACTTT.

V is TRBV10-3 and J is TRBJ1-1, with 9 bases identical to TRBD1. J gave up 6 bases and V 10 bases, and 9 bases lay outside the gene matches. Germline-derived CDR1 and CDR2 are ENHRY and SYGVKD. The CDR3 spans 13 residues. CDR3 amino acids: CATGQGLGSEAFF. CDR3 bases: TGTGCCACGGGACAGGGACTAGGGTCTGAAGCTTTCTTT.

The gene calls are TRBV5-4 and TRBJ1-1; D is possibly TRBD1 (6 bases). The CDR3 spans 16 residues. Germline CDR1 is SGHNT and CDR2 is YYREEE (reference sequence). Between the trimmed V and J ends, which lost 1 base and 4 bases, there was a span of 17 bases. CDR3 in amino acids: CASSLTGNQSPTEAFF. The DNA of the CDR3 is TGTGCCAGCAGCTTGACAGGGAACCAAAGCCCCACTGAAGCTTTCTTT.

The chain couples TRBV30 to TRBJ1-2; the match to TRBD1 covers 7 bases. The CDR3 has 16 residues. V shed 5 bases and J 3 bases; nucleotides not matched to a gene: 15. The germline gives CDR1 GTSNPN, CDR2 SVGIG (reference sequence). In DNA, the CDR3 is TGTGCCTGGGCCCAGGCGGGAGGGGACAGACACTATGGCTACACCTTC. Protein product: CAWAQAGGDRHYGYTF.

In DNA, the CDR3 is TGTGCGCCATCGCCGGACTACACTGAAGCTTTCTTT. Protein product: CAPSPDYTEAFF. The chain employs TRBV7-2 and TRBJ1-1; D gene unclear. The CDR3 has 12 amino acids. Germline loops: CDR1 SGHTA, CDR2 FQGNSA.

This clone was observed a few times. V is TRBV10-2 and J is TRBJ2-1, with D possibly matching TRBD2 (6 bases). This CDR3 contains 15 residues. Germline values: CDR1 WSHSY, CDR2 SAAADI. The V end lost 3 bases, the J end lost 5 bases, and 14 bases lay between the germline ends. CDR3 coding DNA: TGCGCCAGCAGTGAACGTGGAGGGTTCCACAATGAGCAGTTCTTC. It yields the protein CASSERGGFHNEQFF.

V gene TRBV7-2 combines with J gene TRBJ2-6; 8 nucleotides agree with TRBD1. With V trimmed by 7 bases and J by 2 bases, 4 bases remained unmatched. CDR3 length: 15 amino acids. Looked up from germline, CDR1 is SGHTA and CDR2 is FQGNSA. The CDR3 sequence: CASNPTGAGANVLTF. DNA for the CDR3: TGTGCCAGCAACCCGACAGGGGCTGGGGCCAACGTCCTGACTTTC.

The genes are TRBV7-8 and TRBJ2-3; TRBD2 aligns across 12 bases. Germline V gene lookup returns CDR1 SGHVS and CDR2 FQNEAQ. The CDR3 has 15 amino acids. The junction had 4 bases not matched to a gene; V was cut back by 6 bases and J by 3 bases. CDR3 nucleotides: TGTGCCAGCAGTCGGACTAGCGGGGAAACAGATACGCAGTATTTT. It encodes CASSRTSGETDTQYF.

V gene TRBV6-1 combines with J gene TRBJ1-5; tentative D call: TRBD1 (5 bases). V lost 4 bases and J lost 2, with 12 bases in between. The CDR3 length is 15 residues. The germline gives CDR1 MNHNS, CDR2 SASEGT. CDR3 loop: CASSAWEGRNQPQHF. CDR3 DNA: TGTGCCAGCAGTGCGTGGGAGGGGCGCAATCAGCCCCAGCATTTT.

The V gene is TRBV6-6, the J gene TRBJ2-1; TRBD2 is a possible D gene (5 bases). Germline CDR1 reads MNHNY; CDR2 reads SVGAGI (reference sequence). The CDR3 runs to 14 residues. V shed 2 bases and J shed 6 bases, with 11 bases lying between them. CDR3 sequence reads: CASSYQSEGNEQFF. The CDR3 DNA follows: TGTGCCAGCAGTTACCAATCCGAGGGCAATGAGCAGTTCTTC.

The chain uses TRBV5-6 and TRBJ1-5; TRBD1 matches at 9 bases. This CDR3 spans 14 amino acids. V shed 3 bases and J 6 bases; nucleotides not matched to a gene: 4. Germline V gene data show CDR1 as SGHDT and CDR2 as YYEEEE. CDR3 region: CASSYLDRGQPQHF. The CDR3 bases are TGTGCCAGCAGCTACCTGGACAGGGGTCAGCCCCAGCATTTT.

The V gene is TRBV6-5, the J gene TRBJ2-3, with TRBD2 matching 8 bases. This CDR3 spans 16 amino acids. CDR1 and CDR2 from the germline V gene are MNHEY and SVGAGI. The V and J ends lost 4 bases and 2 bases, in that order; junction bases with no gene match: 8. DNA for the CDR3: TGTGCCAGCAGTTTCGACCGCGGGGGGACCACAGATACGCAGTATTTT. Protein sequence: CASSFDRGGTTDTQYF.

The chain employs TRBV19 and TRBJ1-1; tentative D call: TRBD1 (6 bases). The V gene's germline CDR1 is LNHDA and CDR2 SQIVND (reference sequence). V gave up 4 bases and J gave up 4 bases, with 10 bases separating them. The CDR3 has 13 amino acids. CDR3 protein: CASSRGGGTEAFF. The DNA for the CDR3 is TGTGCCAGTAGTAGGGGAGGGGGCACTGAAGCTTTCTTT.

This clone was observed a handful of times. The chain links TRBV27 to TRBJ2-7, with 7 bases aligning to TRBD1. The CDR3 runs 15 residues. CDR1 and CDR2 from the germline V gene are MNHEY and SMNVEV (reference sequence). Unmatched junction bases numbered 15, after V lost 7 bases and J lost 6 bases. The CDR3 protein is CASTTLYRGKVEQYF. In nucleotides, the CDR3 is TGTGCCAGCACAACCCTTTACAGGGGCAAAGTCGAGCAGTACTTC.

This sequence joins TRBV11-1 and TRBJ1-6; no firm D call. Looked up from germline, CDR1 is SGHAT and CDR2 is FQDESV (reference sequence). Between the trimmed V and J ends, which lost 2 bases and 7 bases, there was a span of 6 bases. CDR3 length equals 13 residues. As DNA, the CDR3 is TGTGCCAGCAGCTTAAGTCAGAATTCACCCCTCCACTTT. Encoded protein: CASSLSQNSPLHF.

This chain connects TRBV5-4 to TRBJ2-7; 10 nucleotides align to TRBD1. The CDR3 length is 14 residues. Per germline, CDR1 SGHNT and CDR2 YYREEE (reference sequence). V was clipped by 4 bases and J by 6 bases; unmatched bases: 7. This chain's CDR3 is CASSSRDRGREQYF. DNA for the CDR3: TGTGCCAGCAGCAGCCGGGACAGGGGCCGCGAGCAGTACTTC.

This clone was seen a single time. The chain joins TRBV4-3 to TRBJ2-3, with 7 positions matching TRBD2. Germline CDR1 is LGHNA and CDR2 is YSLEER. Trimming took 0 bases from V and 2 from J; bases not matched to a gene: 11. This CDR3 has 18 residues. CDR3 loop: CASSQERRLAGVTDTQYF. The CDR3 DNA is TGCGCCAGCAGCCAAGAGAGGAGGTTGGCGGGAGTCACAGATACGCAGTATTTT.

The chain joins TRBV13 to TRBJ2-1; the match to TRBD2 covers 10 bases. Germline trimming cut 5 bases from V and 4 bases from J; bases unmatched to any gene: 8. Per the germline V gene, CDR1 is PRHDT and CDR2 is FYEKMQ (reference sequence). The length of the CDR3 is 16 residues. In DNA, the CDR3 is TGTGCCAGCAGCGCCCTACTAGCGGGGTTATACAATGAGCAGTTCTTC. It encodes CASSALLAGLYNEQFF.

This chain uses TRBV4-3 with TRBJ2-1; 9 nucleotides align to TRBD1. This CDR3 is built from 17 residues. CDR1 and CDR2 from the germline V gene are LGHNA and YSLEER. V trimming: 0 bases; J trimming: 5 bases; junction bases outside the gene matches: 8. The DNA of the CDR3 is TGCGCCAGCAGCCAAGAAGGAGGGACAGGGTCGCACAATGAGCAGTTCTTC. Its protein product is CASSQEGGTGSHNEQFF.

The rearrangement uses TRBV4-1 and TRBJ2-7; D gene uncertain. The V end was cut by 1 base, the J end by 2 bases, with 9 bases between. The germline CDR1 and CDR2 sequences are MGHRA and YSYEKL. The CDR3 is 14 residues long. CDR3: CASSQVPGAYEQYF. In DNA form, the CDR3 reads TGCGCCAGCAGCCAAGTTCCAGGCGCCTACGAGCAGTACTTC.

The chain carries TRBV27 and TRBJ1-5; 10 positions match TRBD1. After removal of 6 bases from V and 2 bases from J, the junction contained 7 bases not matched to a gene. There are 16 residues in the CDR3. CDR1 is MNHEY, CDR2 SMNVEV, per germline (reference sequence). CDR3 residues: CASRDTDRGGNQPQHF. Here the CDR3 DNA reads TGTGCCAGCAGGGATACGGACAGGGGGGGCAATCAGCCCCAGCATTTT.

The chain is built from TRBV19 and TRBJ2-7, with TRBD2 matching over 12 bases. This CDR3 region has 15 residues. Germline V CDR1 and CDR2: LNHDA, SQIVND (reference sequence). With 3 bases clipped from V and 4 bases from J, the junction kept 4 bases outside the gene matches. CDR3 region: CASSMSSGRVYEQYF. CDR3 sequence (DNA): TGTGCCAGTAGTATGTCTAGCGGGAGGGTGTACGAGCAGTACTTC.